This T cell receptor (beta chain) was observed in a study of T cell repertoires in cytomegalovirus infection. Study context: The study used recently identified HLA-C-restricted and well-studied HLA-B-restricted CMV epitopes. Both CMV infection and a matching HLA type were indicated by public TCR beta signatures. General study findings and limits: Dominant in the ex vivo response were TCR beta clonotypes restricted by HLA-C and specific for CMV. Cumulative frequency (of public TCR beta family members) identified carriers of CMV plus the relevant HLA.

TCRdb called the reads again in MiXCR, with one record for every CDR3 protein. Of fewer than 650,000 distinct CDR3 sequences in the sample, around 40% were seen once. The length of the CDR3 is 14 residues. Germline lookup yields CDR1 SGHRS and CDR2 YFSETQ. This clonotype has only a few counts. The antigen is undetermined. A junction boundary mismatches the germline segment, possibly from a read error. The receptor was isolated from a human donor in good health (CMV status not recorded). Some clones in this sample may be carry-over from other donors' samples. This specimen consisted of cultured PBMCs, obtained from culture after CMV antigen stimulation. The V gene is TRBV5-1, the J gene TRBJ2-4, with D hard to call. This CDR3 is CASKNGDIWDIQYF. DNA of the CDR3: TGTGCCAGCAAGAATGGGGATATCTGGGACATTCAGTACTTC.